The 10 T cell receptor beta chains below come from one sample, sequenced in a study of cytomegalovirus exposure and HLA in healthy donors. Generated by immunoSEQ multiplex PCR, the TCRdb table keeps only in-frame clones and is missing some. Of some 170,000 clones in the sample, around nine tenths are singletons; the top ten hold under 3.5%. The sample comprised PBMCs. Receptors originate from a man younger than 35 in good health and CMV-seropositive.

The chain combines TRBV5-4 with TRBJ1-2, with D possibly TRBD1 on 5 matching bases. V was shortened by 7 bases and J by 4 bases, with 14 bases between the two germline ends. Germline V CDR1 and CDR2: SGHNT, YYREEE (reference sequence). The CDR3 spans 13 residues. CDR3 nucleotide sequence: TGTGCCAGCTACAAACAGGATACCTATGGCTACACCTTC. Amino acids: CASYKQDTYGYTF. Combining the CDR3 with reference TRBV5-4 and TRBJ1-2 gives the whole variable domain ETGVTQSPTHLIKTRGQQVTLRCSSQSGHNTVSWYQQALGQGPQFIFQYYREEENGRGNFPPRFSGLQFPNYSSELNVNALELDDSALYLCASYKQDTYGYTFGSGTRLTVV.

The chain has TRBV28 and TRBJ1-1; 10 nucleotides line up with TRBD1. The CDR3 length is 15 residues. Germline CDR1 is MDHEN and CDR2 is SYDVKM. The V segment lost 6 bases and the J segment 5 bases; nucleotides outside the gene matches: 9. Here the CDR3 DNA reads TGTGCCAGCAGCCTCCGGACAGGGGGACTGACTGAAGCTTTCTTT. This codes for CASSLRTGGLTEAFF.

This clone was counted a single time. This chain links TRBV7-9 with TRBJ1-2; 8 positions agree with TRBD1. The CDR3 consists of 15 residues. Germline V gives CDR1 SEHNR, CDR2 FQNEAQ (reference sequence). Trimming at V came to 1 base and at J to 4 bases, leaving 5 bases not matched to a gene. CDR3 in amino acids: CASSLGQGAGYGYTF. CDR3 sequence (DNA): TGTGCCAGCAGCTTAGGCCAGGGGGCCGGCTATGGCTACACCTTC.

Details on this clone: This CDR3 is also generated by other DNA sequences in the sample. The chain couples TRBV6-5 to TRBJ1-5; D uncertain. Germline assignment: CDR1 MNHEY and CDR2 SVGAGI. Between the trimmed V and J ends, which lost 0 bases and 6 bases, there was a span of 9 bases. This CDR3 spans 14 amino acids. CDR3: CASSYSGGSQPQHF. CDR3 nucleotides: TGTGCCAGCAGTTACTCGGGCGGGTCTCAGCCCCAGCATTTT.

This chain joins TRBV4-3 and TRBJ2-7, with a possible D match to TRBD2 (5 bases). Per the germline V gene, CDR1 is LGHNA and CDR2 is YSLEER. Trimming cost V 4 bases and J 5 bases, with 12 bases left between them. The CDR3 is 13 residues long. CDR3 coding DNA: TGCGCCAGCAGCCCAAGACTTAGCGACGAGCAGTACTTC. It is translated as CASSPRLSDEQYF.

The V call is TRBV6-5, the J call TRBJ2-5; D might be TRBD2 (6 bases). The CDR3 consists of 14 residues. Germline V gives CDR1 MNHEY, CDR2 SVGAGI. V lost 5 bases and J 5 bases, leaving 15 bases between the germline ends. DNA of the CDR3: TGTGCCAGCAGTAGCCGGGACTCCGCTGAGACCCAGTACTTC. It is translated as CASSSRDSAETQYF.

The V call is TRBV5-8, the J call TRBJ2-6, with a weak D call TRBD2 (7 bases). Germline loops: CDR1 SGHTS, CDR2 YDEGEE. Trimming removed 2 bases at V and 2 bases at J, with 14 bases between. This CDR3 has 17 amino acids. In nucleotides, the CDR3 is TGTGCCAGCAGCTTATATGCGGGGGCAACTGGGGCCAACGTCCTGACTTTC. Translating gives CASSLYAGATGANVLTF.

The chain employs TRBV7-3 and TRBJ2-1; TRBD2 matches 9 bases. The CDR3 has 16 amino acids. The germline CDR1 and CDR2 sequences are SGHTA and FQGTGA. Unmatched junction bases numbered 8, after V lost 0 bases and J lost 8 bases. The CDR3 nucleotides are TGTGCCAGCAGCTTAACGGGCGGGAGGGCCATCGATGAGCAGTTCTTC. This translates into CASSLTGGRAIDEQFF.

This clone has ten or more counts. The V gene is TRBV9, the J gene TRBJ2-7; possible D gene TRBD2, 5 bases. Trimming pared 0 bases from V and 6 bases from J, leaving 10 bases between. In germline, CDR1 is SGDLS, CDR2 YYNGEE. The length of the CDR3 is 13 residues. DNA of the CDR3: TGTGCCAGCAGCGTAGCCCCTAGCAGCGAGCAGTACTTC. Translated, it gives CASSVAPSSEQYF.

The chain joins TRBV7-6 to TRBJ2-3; 9 bases match TRBD1. CDR3 length equals 17 residues. CDR1 and CDR2 (germline): SGHVS, FNYEAQ. V was clipped by 4 bases and J by 0 bases; unmatched bases: 8. The CDR3 region is CASSYPGQGLSTDTQYF. The CDR3 region has the DNA TGTGCCAGCAGCTACCCGGGACAGGGACTTAGCACAGATACGCAGTATTTT.